Listed below are T cell receptor beta chains from one sample, sequenced in a study of T cells after yellow fever vaccination. TCRdb redid the calling of the 5' RACE reads with MiXCR, one entry per CDR3 protein. The profile covers approximately 610,000 distinct CDR3 sequences, with less than 20% appearing a single time and 15% to 20% taken by the ten largest. This specimen consisted of PBMCs, obtained roughly 5 days after the first yellow fever vaccination. The receptors come from a man younger than 35 who received the YFV17D yellow fever vaccine. Both conserved end residues are part of each CDR3. The order of the fields is clone size, J gene, V gene, CDR3 length, D gene, CDR3 DNA, CDR3 protein. A D gene is named only where the DNA matches it firmly. A row's size may be missing; if present it is once, few, many or a size class.

clone size: many
J gene: TRBJ1-3
V gene: TRBV12-3/TRBV12-4
CDR3 length: 12
D gene: NA
CDR3 DNA: TGTGCCAGCAGTTTAGTTGGAAACACCATATATTTT
CDR3 protein: CASSLVGNTIYF

clone size: few
J gene: TRBJ2-2
V gene: TRBV11-2
CDR3 length: 16
D gene: TRBD2
CDR3 DNA: TGTGCCAGCAGCAGACTAGCGGGGGGGCAGGGCGGGGAGCTGTTTTTT
CDR3 protein: CASSRLAGGQGGELFF

clone size: few
J gene: TRBJ2-1
V gene: TRBV7-3
CDR3 length: 16
D gene: NA
CDR3 DNA: TGTGCCAGCAGCTTAATACCCGGAGGGACCCCCGATGAGCAGTTCTTC
CDR3 protein: CASSLIPGGTPDEQFF

clone size: NA
J gene: TRBJ1-1
V gene: TRBV7-9
CDR3 length: 13
D gene: NA
CDR3 DNA: TGTGCCAGCAGCACGCAAATGTACACTGAAGCTTTCTTT
CDR3 protein: CASSTQMYTEAFF

clone size: many
J gene: TRBJ2-3
V gene: TRBV7-9
CDR3 length: 16
D gene: TRBD2
CDR3 DNA: TGTGCCAGCAGCTTAGATCTAGCGGGACGGACAGATACGCAGTATTTT
CDR3 protein: CASSLDLAGRTDTQYF

clone size: NA
J gene: TRBJ2-1
V gene: TRBV28
CDR3 length: 14
D gene: TRBD1
CDR3 DNA: TGTGCCAGCAGTTCACCGGACAGGGGCAATGAGCAGTTCTTC
CDR3 protein: CASSSPDRGNEQFF

clone size: NA
J gene: TRBJ1-4
V gene: TRBV20-1
CDR3 length: 15
D gene: NA
CDR3 DNA: TGCAGTGCCGTCAGGACCTCGGACGCTTGGGAAAAACTGTTTTTT
CDR3 protein: CSAVRTSDAWEKLFF

clone size: many
J gene: TRBJ2-2
V gene: TRBV5-1
CDR3 length: 14
D gene: NA
CDR3 DNA: TGCGCCAGCAGCTCCGGTGGGGGCGGCGGGGAGCTGTTTTTT
CDR3 protein: CASSSGGGGGELFF

clone size: few
J gene: TRBJ1-4
V gene: TRBV7-2
CDR3 length: 15
D gene: NA
CDR3 DNA: TGTGCCAGCAGCTTTATTCAGGTTGCGGGCGAAAAACTGTTTTTT
CDR3 protein: CASSFIQVAGEKLFF

clone size: few
J gene: TRBJ2-2
V gene: TRBV5-1
CDR3 length: 16
D gene: NA
CDR3 DNA: TGCGCCAGCAGCTTGGCCAGCGTCCTTAACACCGGGGAGCTGTTTTTT
CDR3 protein: CASSLASVLNTGELFF

clone size: NA
J gene: TRBJ2-3
V gene: TRBV12-3/TRBV12-4
CDR3 length: 14
D gene: TRBD2
CDR3 DNA: TGTGCCAGCAGCCATCTAGCGGGTTCGGATACGCAGTATTTT
CDR3 protein: CASSHLAGSDTQYF

clone size: NA
J gene: TRBJ2-5
V gene: TRBV4-3
CDR3 length: 19
D gene: NA
CDR3 DNA: TGCGCCAGCAGCCAAGGTCCGACAAGGGCCCTTCAGAAGGGAGAGACCCAGTACTTC
CDR3 protein: CASSQGPTRALQKGETQYF

clone size: NA
J gene: TRBJ2-1
V gene: TRBV12-3/TRBV12-4
CDR3 length: 18
D gene: TRBD2
CDR3 DNA: TGTGCCATCAGTCTCGGGACTAGCGGGGGGATCGTTTACAATGAGCAGTTCTTC
CDR3 protein: CAISLGTSGGIVYNEQFF

clone size: many
J gene: TRBJ1-2
V gene: TRBV3-1
CDR3 length: 13
D gene: NA
CDR3 DNA: TGTGCCAGCAGTCAACAGGATCAGGATGGCTACACCTTC
CDR3 protein: CASSQQDQDGYTF

clone size: NA
J gene: TRBJ2-3
V gene: TRBV27
CDR3 length: 17
D gene: TRBD2
CDR3 DNA: TGTGCCAGCAGTATAGGAGGGACTAGCGGGGGATCAGATACGCAGTATTTT
CDR3 protein: CASSIGGTSGGSDTQYF

clone size: NA
J gene: TRBJ2-4
V gene: TRBV21-1
CDR3 length: 18
D gene: NA
CDR3 DNA: TGTGCCAGCAGGGTGAAGAGGCAGCTTCTTCTAGCCAAAAACATTCAGTACTTC
CDR3 protein: CASRVKRQLLLAKNIQYF

clone size: few
J gene: TRBJ2-1
V gene: TRBV9
CDR3 length: 14
D gene: TRBD2
CDR3 DNA: TGTGCCAGCAATAGGGGACTAGACATAAATGAGCAGTTCTTC
CDR3 protein: CASNRGLDINEQFF

clone size: few
J gene: TRBJ1-5
V gene: TRBV7-9
CDR3 length: 14
D gene: NA
CDR3 DNA: TGTGCCAGCCCCCGAGTATATAGCAATCAGCCCCAGCATTTT
CDR3 protein: CASPRVYSNQPQHF

clone size: NA
J gene: TRBJ2-3
V gene: TRBV19
CDR3 length: 14
D gene: NA
CDR3 DNA: TGTGCCAGTAAGCTAAGTTATACGCCAGATACGCAGTATTTT
CDR3 protein: CASKLSYTPDTQYF

clone size: NA
J gene: TRBJ2-3
V gene: TRBV10-3
CDR3 length: 11
D gene: NA
CDR3 DNA: TGTGCCTCTCAATTATCGGATACGCAGTATTTT
CDR3 protein: CASQLSDTQYF

clone size: many
J gene: TRBJ2-1
V gene: TRBV7-2
CDR3 length: 15
D gene: NA
CDR3 DNA: TGTGCCAGCAGCTTAGCGGGAGTACTCTACAATGAGCAGTTCTTC
CDR3 protein: CASSLAGVLYNEQFF

clone size: few
J gene: TRBJ1-1
V gene: TRBV5-1
CDR3 length: 14
D gene: TRBD1
CDR3 DNA: TGCGCCAGCAGCTCGGGACAGGTGAACACTGAAGCTTTCTTT
CDR3 protein: CASSSGQVNTEAFF

clone size: NA
J gene: TRBJ2-1
V gene: TRBV27
CDR3 length: 14
D gene: NA
CDR3 DNA: TGTGCCAGCAGTGCGGGGGCCTCCTACAATGAGCAGTTCTTC
CDR3 protein: CASSAGASYNEQFF

clone size: few
J gene: TRBJ2-5
V gene: TRBV7-2
CDR3 length: 14
D gene: TRBD1
CDR3 DNA: TGTGCCAGCAGCCGATCGGGACAGGCCGAGACCCAGTACTTC
CDR3 protein: CASSRSGQAETQYF

clone size: few
J gene: TRBJ2-5
V gene: TRBV12-3/TRBV12-4
CDR3 length: 14
D gene: NA
CDR3 DNA: TGTGCCAGCAGTCCCTCGGGGGATTCAGAGACCCAGTACTTC
CDR3 protein: CASSPSGDSETQYF

clone size: few
J gene: TRBJ2-3
V gene: TRBV21-1
CDR3 length: 18
D gene: NA
CDR3 DNA: TGTGCCAGCAGCAAAGAGGGTTGGCAGGGAGAAATCACAGATACGCAGTATTTT
CDR3 protein: CASSKEGWQGEITDTQYF

clone size: few
J gene: TRBJ2-2
V gene: TRBV7-3
CDR3 length: 17
D gene: TRBD2
CDR3 DNA: TGTGCCAGCAGCCTGGGACTAGCGGGGGGGAACACCGGGGAGCTGTTTTTT
CDR3 protein: CASSLGLAGGNTGELFF

clone size: NA
J gene: TRBJ1-3
V gene: TRBV20-1
CDR3 length: 14
D gene: TRBD1
CDR3 DNA: TGCAGTGCTACTGACAGGGACTCTGGAAACACCATATATTTT
CDR3 protein: CSATDRDSGNTIYF

clone size: few
J gene: TRBJ2-3
V gene: TRBV18
CDR3 length: 14
D gene: NA
CDR3 DNA: TGTGCCAGCTCACCACCGGGCGCGCCGTATACGCAGTATTTT
CDR3 protein: CASSPPGAPYTQYF

clone size: few
J gene: TRBJ1-5
V gene: TRBV19
CDR3 length: 15
D gene: NA
CDR3 DNA: TGTGCCAGTAGTTGGGCGGACATGGGCAATCAGCCCCAGCATTTT
CDR3 protein: CASSWADMGNQPQHF

clone size: NA
J gene: TRBJ2-6
V gene: TRBV30
CDR3 length: 15
D gene: NA
CDR3 DNA: TGTGCCTGGAAGGAGGGGGGTCTCCGGGCCAACGTCCTGACTTTC
CDR3 protein: CAWKEGGLRANVLTF

clone size: few
J gene: TRBJ2-2
V gene: TRBV5-4
CDR3 length: 17
D gene: NA
CDR3 DNA: TGTGCCAGCAGCTTGAATGCTGGGACCTCGAACACCGGGGAGCTGTTTTTT
CDR3 protein: CASSLNAGTSNTGELFF

clone size: NA
J gene: TRBJ2-7
V gene: TRBV10-2
CDR3 length: 14
D gene: NA
CDR3 DNA: TGCGCCAGCAGTGAAGTAGGGTTAATCTACGAGCAGTACTTC
CDR3 protein: CASSEVGLIYEQYF

clone size: NA
J gene: TRBJ2-4
V gene: TRBV7-9
CDR3 length: 16
D gene: NA
CDR3 DNA: TGTGCCAGCAGCTCGGAGTGGGGGGCGACCAAAAACATTCAGTACTTC
CDR3 protein: CASSSEWGATKNIQYF

clone size: NA
J gene: TRBJ2-2
V gene: TRBV20-1
CDR3 length: 13
D gene: NA
CDR3 DNA: TGCAGTTACCTTGGCGACAACACCGGGGAGCTGTTTTTT
CDR3 protein: CSYLGDNTGELFF

clone size: few
J gene: TRBJ1-2
V gene: TRBV6-1
CDR3 length: 15
D gene: NA
CDR3 DNA: TGTGCCAGCAGTGAAAATTACAGCCGCGGCGTCGGCTACACCTTC
CDR3 protein: CASSENYSRGVGYTF

clone size: NA
J gene: TRBJ1-1
V gene: TRBV5-1
CDR3 length: 15
D gene: NA
CDR3 DNA: TGCGCCAGCAGCTTGGCCGATCGTGAGGACACTGAAGCTTTCTTT
CDR3 protein: CASSLADREDTEAFF

clone size: NA
J gene: TRBJ1-2
V gene: TRBV29-1
CDR3 length: 12
D gene: TRBD1
CDR3 DNA: TGCAGCGTTGGAAAGGGACAGGGAGGGGAGACCTTC
CDR3 protein: CSVGKGQGGETF

clone size: NA
J gene: TRBJ1-1
V gene: TRBV7-2
CDR3 length: 16
D gene: NA
CDR3 DNA: TGTGCCAGCAGCTTATCCGGCTCCGGGGGGAACACTGAAGCTTTCTTT
CDR3 protein: CASSLSGSGGNTEAFF

clone size: few
J gene: TRBJ1-5
V gene: TRBV20-1
CDR3 length: 15
D gene: TRBD1
CDR3 DNA: TGCAGTGCTAGTAAACAGGGGGCCACAAATCAGCCCCAGCATTTT
CDR3 protein: CSASKQGATNQPQHF

clone size: few
J gene: TRBJ1-5
V gene: TRBV15
CDR3 length: 16
D gene: NA
CDR3 DNA: TGTGCCACCAGCAGAGAGGGCCACCTAGCAAATCAGCCCCAGCATTTT
CDR3 protein: CATSREGHLANQPQHF

clone size: few
J gene: TRBJ1-1
V gene: TRBV10-3
CDR3 length: 14
D gene: NA
CDR3 DNA: TGTGCCATCAGCCCAGGGTTGGAGGACACTGAAGCTTTCTTT
CDR3 protein: CAISPGLEDTEAFF

clone size: many
J gene: TRBJ2-1
V gene: TRBV5-1
CDR3 length: 15
D gene: NA
CDR3 DNA: TGCGCCAGCAGCTTGGGAGGGATATCCTACAATGAGCAGTTCTTC
CDR3 protein: CASSLGGISYNEQFF

clone size: few
J gene: TRBJ2-3
V gene: TRBV29-1
CDR3 length: 13
D gene: TRBD1
CDR3 DNA: TGCAGCGCGACCAGGGGGACCACAGATACGCAGTATTTT
CDR3 protein: CSATRGTTDTQYF

clone size: NA
J gene: TRBJ1-1
V gene: TRBV9
CDR3 length: 17
D gene: TRBD1
CDR3 DNA: TGTGCCAGCAGCGCGAGACAGGGGGCGAAGGGGGACACTGAAGCTTTCTTT
CDR3 protein: CASSARQGAKGDTEAFF

clone size: few
J gene: TRBJ1-2
V gene: TRBV12-3/TRBV12-4
CDR3 length: 14
D gene: NA
CDR3 DNA: TGTGCCAGCAGTTTAAAAGGGTTTAACTATGGCTACACCTTC
CDR3 protein: CASSLKGFNYGYTF